The rows below give T cell receptor beta chains drawn from one sample of a study of identical twins. TCRdb reprocessed the 5' RACE reads via MiXCR and lists one record per CDR3 protein. The data hold around 960,000 distinct CDR3 sequences, with over 9% observed a single time. The sample was also reused in another study, on yellow fever vaccine responses in identical twins.

The sample consisted of PBMCs. The receptors derive from a woman younger than 35 in good health. CDR3s leave out the opening cysteine and the closing phenylalanine or tryptophan. The order of the fields is D gene, V gene, clone size, J gene, CDR3 protein. D genes are given only for firm matches. Size is omitted from some rows. Given values are once, few, many or a class for expanded clones.

d_call: NA; v_call: TRBV4-1; clone_size: few; j_call: TRBJ2-5; cdr3_aa: ASSQGGTGAETQY
d_call: NA; v_call: TRBV10-3; clone_size: few; j_call: TRBJ2-7; cdr3_aa: AISDIKVGGTYEQY
d_call: NA; v_call: TRBV3-1; clone_size: few; j_call: TRBJ1-4; cdr3_aa: ASSQGAGNEKLF
d_call: NA; v_call: TRBV6-1; clone_size: NA; j_call: TRBJ2-2; cdr3_aa: ASKRPSNTGELF
d_call: NA; v_call: TRBV5-4; clone_size: NA; j_call: TRBJ2-3; cdr3_aa: ASSPTDSTDTQY
d_call: NA; v_call: TRBV6-5; clone_size: NA; j_call: TRBJ2-6; cdr3_aa: ASSLSTGQSGANVLT
d_call: NA; v_call: TRBV20-1; clone_size: few; j_call: TRBJ2-1; cdr3_aa: SAREVTSNEQF
d_call: NA; v_call: TRBV2; clone_size: few; j_call: TRBJ2-7; cdr3_aa: ASSPSGTPSYEQY
d_call: TRBD1; v_call: TRBV15; clone_size: NA; j_call: TRBJ1-4; cdr3_aa: ATSRDFQSPGGREKLF
d_call: TRBD1; v_call: TRBV20-1; clone_size: NA; j_call: TRBJ1-2; cdr3_aa: SGSTGTNYGYT
d_call: TRBD2; v_call: TRBV24-1; clone_size: few; j_call: TRBJ2-2; cdr3_aa: ATSDWEGRNTGELF
d_call: NA; v_call: TRBV20-1; clone_size: few; j_call: TRBJ2-2; cdr3_aa: SARVWGQQNGELF
d_call: TRBD2; v_call: TRBV11-2; clone_size: many; j_call: TRBJ2-3; cdr3_aa: ASSFLSGGTDTQY
d_call: TRBD1; v_call: TRBV11-3; clone_size: NA; j_call: TRBJ1-2; cdr3_aa: ASSNRDRAGYT
d_call: TRBD1; v_call: TRBV7-8; clone_size: NA; j_call: TRBJ1-3; cdr3_aa: ASSQAQGANTIY
d_call: NA; v_call: TRBV2; clone_size: few; j_call: TRBJ1-5; cdr3_aa: ASSGDGQPQH
d_call: TRBD1; v_call: TRBV4-1; clone_size: few; j_call: TRBJ2-5; cdr3_aa: ASSQADRAQETQY
d_call: NA; v_call: TRBV7-8; clone_size: few; j_call: TRBJ2-1; cdr3_aa: ASSTRARVSSYNEQF
d_call: NA; v_call: TRBV12-3/TRBV12-4; clone_size: few; j_call: TRBJ2-7; cdr3_aa: ASRWGGYEQY
d_call: TRBD1; v_call: TRBV7-9; clone_size: few; j_call: TRBJ2-1; cdr3_aa: ASSLGGTGRDNEQF
d_call: NA; v_call: TRBV29-1; clone_size: many; j_call: TRBJ1-1; cdr3_aa: SVEPSGTPWAF
d_call: NA; v_call: TRBV4-1; clone_size: NA; j_call: TRBJ2-1; cdr3_aa: ASSQDGHPRYNEQF
d_call: NA; v_call: TRBV12-3/TRBV12-4; clone_size: NA; j_call: TRBJ1-2; cdr3_aa: ASSPSELFKYGYT
d_call: NA; v_call: TRBV6-1; clone_size: NA; j_call: TRBJ1-2; cdr3_aa: ASSEALRVWELGDYGYT
d_call: TRBD1; v_call: TRBV20-1; clone_size: NA; j_call: TRBJ1-4; cdr3_aa: SARGGTGDEKLF
d_call: NA; v_call: TRBV3-1; clone_size: many; j_call: TRBJ2-3; cdr3_aa: ASSQDRLLAQDTQY
d_call: NA; v_call: TRBV6-5; clone_size: NA; j_call: TRBJ2-2; cdr3_aa: ASSYFGNTGELF
d_call: NA; v_call: TRBV5-6; clone_size: NA; j_call: TRBJ2-7; cdr3_aa: ASSSANYEQY
d_call: NA; v_call: TRBV29-1; clone_size: many; j_call: TRBJ2-5; cdr3_aa: SVGGETQY
d_call: TRBD2; v_call: TRBV4-2; clone_size: NA; j_call: TRBJ2-2; cdr3_aa: ASRTGLAGNTGELF
d_call: NA; v_call: TRBV20-1; clone_size: NA; j_call: TRBJ2-7; cdr3_aa: SAFGTYEQY
d_call: NA; v_call: TRBV7-6; clone_size: few; j_call: TRBJ1-2; cdr3_aa: ASSLEWRDGAGYT
d_call: NA; v_call: TRBV28; clone_size: NA; j_call: TRBJ2-1; cdr3_aa: ASSGRNYNEQF
d_call: NA; v_call: TRBV2; clone_size: few; j_call: TRBJ2-1; cdr3_aa: ASSPGHLYYNEQF
d_call: NA; v_call: TRBV12-3/TRBV12-4; clone_size: NA; j_call: TRBJ2-1; cdr3_aa: ASSRRVGEQF
d_call: NA; v_call: TRBV24-1; clone_size: NA; j_call: TRBJ2-6; cdr3_aa: ATSEPSSGANVLT
d_call: NA; v_call: TRBV5-1; clone_size: once; j_call: TRBJ1-6; cdr3_aa: ASSFEGLNSPLH
d_call: TRBD1; v_call: TRBV3-1; clone_size: NA; j_call: TRBJ2-1; cdr3_aa: ASSQDRGFNNEQF
d_call: TRBD2; v_call: TRBV7-3; clone_size: NA; j_call: TRBJ2-7; cdr3_aa: ASSLESGGSYEQY
d_call: NA; v_call: TRBV12-3/TRBV12-4; clone_size: many; j_call: TRBJ1-2; cdr3_aa: ASAEGFNYGYT
d_call: NA; v_call: TRBV29-1; clone_size: few; j_call: TRBJ2-5; cdr3_aa: SAIRSGQETQY
d_call: NA; v_call: TRBV15; clone_size: many; j_call: TRBJ1-1; cdr3_aa: ATKGNTEAF
d_call: NA; v_call: TRBV12-3/TRBV12-4; clone_size: NA; j_call: TRBJ1-4; cdr3_aa: ASSLIGVEKLF
d_call: NA; v_call: TRBV6-6; clone_size: NA; j_call: TRBJ2-1; cdr3_aa: ASSYSEGNEQF
d_call: NA; v_call: TRBV12-5; clone_size: NA; j_call: TRBJ2-1; cdr3_aa: ASGFWSSYNEQF
d_call: TRBD2; v_call: TRBV7-8; clone_size: NA; j_call: TRBJ2-5; cdr3_aa: ASSLVSGGPPKETQY
d_call: TRBD1; v_call: TRBV12-3/TRBV12-4; clone_size: many; j_call: TRBJ1-5; cdr3_aa: ASSSVQGAGRNQPQH